This T cell receptor (beta chain) was sequenced for a study of blood T cell repertoires in COVID-19. About the study: Samples taken during acute and convalescent COVID-19 were collected in the United States, Italy and Spain. PBMCs, B-cell-depleted T cells, or T cells were the source of the cDNA or gDNA that made up the material.

Source study methods: Cell counts per sample came from amplifying reference gene primers. Method: immunoSEQ multiplex PCR; TCRdb's copy keeps in-frame clones and lacks some. Clone size and the V and J calls come from that table; the DNA yielded D and trimming. The sample gives 200,000 to 250,000 clones, 84% of which show up once; 15% to 20% is in the top ten. There are 16 residues in the CDR3. Germline V gene data show CDR1 as SGHVS and CDR2 as FNYEAQ. With 2 bases removed from V and 8 bases from J, the gap between germline ends came to 20 bases. The receptor was derived from a woman of 80 years or more with active or convalescent COVID-19. This rearrangement joins TRBV7-6 to TRBJ2-3, with a tentative D call TRBD2 (5 bases). Sequencing used peripheral blood. Here the CDR3 DNA reads TGTGCCAGCAGCTTAAGGTGGGAGACTGGTGAAGGTACGCAGTATTTT. It is translated as CASSLRWETGEGTQYF. The full variable domain, in which reference TRBV7-6 and TRBJ2-3 provide the parts outside the CDR3, is GAGVSQSPRYKVTKRGQDVALRCDPISGHVSLYWYRQALGQGPEFLTYFNYEAQQDKSGLPNDRFSAERPEGSISTLTIQRTEQRDSAMYRCASSLRWETGEGTQYFGPGTRLTVL.